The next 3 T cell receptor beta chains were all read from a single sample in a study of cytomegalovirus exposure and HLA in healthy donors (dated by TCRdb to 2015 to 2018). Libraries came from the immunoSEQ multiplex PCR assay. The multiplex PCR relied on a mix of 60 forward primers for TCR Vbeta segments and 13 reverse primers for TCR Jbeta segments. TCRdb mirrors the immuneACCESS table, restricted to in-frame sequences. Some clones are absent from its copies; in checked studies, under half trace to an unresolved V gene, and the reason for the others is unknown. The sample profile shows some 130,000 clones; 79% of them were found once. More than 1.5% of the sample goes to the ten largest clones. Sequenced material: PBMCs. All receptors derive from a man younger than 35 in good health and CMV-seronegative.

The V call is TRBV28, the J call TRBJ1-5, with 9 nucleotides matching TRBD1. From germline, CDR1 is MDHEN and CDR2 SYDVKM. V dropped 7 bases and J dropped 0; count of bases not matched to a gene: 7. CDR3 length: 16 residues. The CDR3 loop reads CASTLEGQGSNQPQHF. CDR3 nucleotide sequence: TGTGCCAGCACCTTGGAGGGACAGGGTAGCAATCAGCCCCAGCATTTT.

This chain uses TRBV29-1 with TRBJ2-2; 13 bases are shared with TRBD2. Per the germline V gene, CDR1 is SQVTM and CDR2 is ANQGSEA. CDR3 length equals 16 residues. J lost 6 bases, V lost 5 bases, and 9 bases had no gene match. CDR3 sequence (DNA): TGCAGCGTTCCACGGACTAGCGGGAGAATTGCCGGGGAGCTGTTTTTT. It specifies CSVPRTSGRIAGELFF.

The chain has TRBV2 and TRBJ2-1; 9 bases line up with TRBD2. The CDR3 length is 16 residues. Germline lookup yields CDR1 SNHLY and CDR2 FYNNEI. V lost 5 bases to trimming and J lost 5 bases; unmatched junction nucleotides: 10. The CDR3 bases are TGTGCCAGCAGTACGGGAGGCGGGAGGGCCCACAATGAGCAGTTCTTC. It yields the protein CASSTGGGRAHNEQFF.